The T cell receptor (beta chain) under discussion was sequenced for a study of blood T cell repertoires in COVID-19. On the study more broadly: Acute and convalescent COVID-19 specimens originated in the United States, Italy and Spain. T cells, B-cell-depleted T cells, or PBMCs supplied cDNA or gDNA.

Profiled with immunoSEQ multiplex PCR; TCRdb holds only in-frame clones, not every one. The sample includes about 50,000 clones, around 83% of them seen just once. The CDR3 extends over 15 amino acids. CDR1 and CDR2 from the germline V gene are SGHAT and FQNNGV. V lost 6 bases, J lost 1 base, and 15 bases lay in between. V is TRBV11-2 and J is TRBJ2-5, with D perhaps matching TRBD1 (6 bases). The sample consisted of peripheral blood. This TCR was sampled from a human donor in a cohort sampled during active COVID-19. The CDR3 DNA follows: TGTGCCAGCAGAAGGGACGGACAGCCCCAAGAGACCCAGTACTTC. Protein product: CASRRDGQPQETQYF.